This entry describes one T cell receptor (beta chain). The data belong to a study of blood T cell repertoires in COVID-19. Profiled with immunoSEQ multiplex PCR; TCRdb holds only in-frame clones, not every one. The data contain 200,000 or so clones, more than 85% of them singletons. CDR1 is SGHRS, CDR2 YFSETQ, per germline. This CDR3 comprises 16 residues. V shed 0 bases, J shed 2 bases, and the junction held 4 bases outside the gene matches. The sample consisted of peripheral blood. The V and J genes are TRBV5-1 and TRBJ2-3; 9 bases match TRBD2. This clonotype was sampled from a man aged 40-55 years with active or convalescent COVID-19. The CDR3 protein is CASSLAAGGLTDTQYF. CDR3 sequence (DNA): TGCGCCAGCAGCTTGGCGGCGGGAGGGCTCACAGATACGCAGTATTTT.